The clone carrying this TCR beta chain has just a few counts. These data are taken from a study of blood T cells in healthy people across ages. A minimum of 7 million PBMCs was isolated per sample. PCR was performed a second time for about 7 to 11 cycles using a sample-barcoded 5' primer and a J-beta primer mix. Via MiXCR, TCRdb re-called the 5' RACE reads, giving one row per CDR3 protein. The table has about 1.5 million distinct CDR3 sequences, roughly 43% seen once. Per the germline V gene, CDR1 is KGHSH and CDR2 is LQKENI. The germline V and J ends were trimmed by 3 bases and 3 bases, with 13 bases remaining between them. The CDR3 is 15 amino acids.

Sequencing was carried out using blood. This clonotype originated in a woman aged 18-35 years in good health. The genes are TRBV18 and TRBJ2-3; tentatively, D is TRBD2 (7 bases). The CDR3 DNA reads as TGTGCCAGCTCACCGAACGGGGGGCTGACAGATACGCAGTATTTT. Amino acids: CASSPNGGLTDTQYF. The full variable domain, completed using reference TRBV18 and TRBJ2-3, is NAGVMQNPRHLVRRRGQEARLRCSPMKGHSHVYWYRQLPEEGLKFMVYLQKENIIDESGMPKERFSAEFPKEGPSILRIQQVVRGDSAAYFCASSPNGGLTDTQYFGPGTRLTVL.